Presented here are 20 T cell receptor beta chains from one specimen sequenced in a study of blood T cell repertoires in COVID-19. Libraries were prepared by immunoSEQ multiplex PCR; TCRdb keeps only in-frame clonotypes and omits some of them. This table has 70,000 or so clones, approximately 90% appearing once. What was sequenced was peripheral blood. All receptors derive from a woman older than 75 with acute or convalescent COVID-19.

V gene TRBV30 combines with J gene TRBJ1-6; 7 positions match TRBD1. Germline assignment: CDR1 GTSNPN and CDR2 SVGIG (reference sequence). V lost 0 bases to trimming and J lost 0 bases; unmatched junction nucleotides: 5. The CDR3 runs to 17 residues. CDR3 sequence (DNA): TGTGCCTGGAGTGTGGGGACAGCAAGCTCCTATAATTCACCCCTCCACTTT. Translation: CAWSVGTASSYNSPLHF.

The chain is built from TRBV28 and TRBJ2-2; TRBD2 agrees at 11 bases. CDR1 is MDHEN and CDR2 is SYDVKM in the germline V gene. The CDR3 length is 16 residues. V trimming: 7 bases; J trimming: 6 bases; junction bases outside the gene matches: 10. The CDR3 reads CASTTEASGRSGELFF. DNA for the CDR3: TGTGCCAGCACCACAGAGGCTAGCGGGAGGTCCGGGGAGCTGTTTTTT.

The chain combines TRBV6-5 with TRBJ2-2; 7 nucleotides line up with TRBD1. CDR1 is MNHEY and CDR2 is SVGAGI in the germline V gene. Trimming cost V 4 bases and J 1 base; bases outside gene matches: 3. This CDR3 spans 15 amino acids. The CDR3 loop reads CASSWDSGNTGELFF. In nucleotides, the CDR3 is TGTGCCAGCAGTTGGGACAGCGGGAACACCGGGGAGCTGTTTTTT.

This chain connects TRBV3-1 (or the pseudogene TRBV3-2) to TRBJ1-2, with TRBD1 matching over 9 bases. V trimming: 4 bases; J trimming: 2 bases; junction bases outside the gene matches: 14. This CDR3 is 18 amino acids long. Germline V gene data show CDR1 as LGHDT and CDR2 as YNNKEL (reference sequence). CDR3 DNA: TGTGCCAGCAGCCCCTCTTCCGGGACAGGGTTTCCCAACTATGGCTACACCTTC. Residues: CASSPSSGTGFPNYGYTF.

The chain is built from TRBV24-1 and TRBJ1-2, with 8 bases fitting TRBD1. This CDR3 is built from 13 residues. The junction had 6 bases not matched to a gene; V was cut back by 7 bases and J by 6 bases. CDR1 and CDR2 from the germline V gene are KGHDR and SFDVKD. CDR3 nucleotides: TGTGCCACCAGCCAGGACAGGGAAAATGGCTACACCTTC. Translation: CATSQDRENGYTF.

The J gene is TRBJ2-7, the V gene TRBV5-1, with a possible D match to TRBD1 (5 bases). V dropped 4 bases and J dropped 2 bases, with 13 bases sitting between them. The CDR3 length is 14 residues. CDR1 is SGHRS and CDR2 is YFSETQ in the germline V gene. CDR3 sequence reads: CASSQQVGTYEQYF. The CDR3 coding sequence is TGCGCCAGCAGCCAACAGGTAGGCACCTACGAGCAGTACTTC.

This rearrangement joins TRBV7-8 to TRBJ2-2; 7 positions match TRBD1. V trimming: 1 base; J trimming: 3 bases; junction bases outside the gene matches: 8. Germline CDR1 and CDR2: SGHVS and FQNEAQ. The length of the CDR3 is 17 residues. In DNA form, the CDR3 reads TGTGCCAGCAGCTTAGGCTACAGGGGTCAACACACCGGGGAGCTGTTTTTT. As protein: CASSLGYRGQHTGELFF.

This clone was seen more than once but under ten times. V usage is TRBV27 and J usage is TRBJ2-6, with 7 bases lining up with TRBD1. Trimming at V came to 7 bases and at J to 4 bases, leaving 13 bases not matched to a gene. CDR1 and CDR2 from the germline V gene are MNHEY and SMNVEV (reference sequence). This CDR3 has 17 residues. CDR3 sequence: CASTPRQGPSGANVLTF. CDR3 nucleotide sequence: TGTGCCAGCACCCCTCGACAGGGCCCCTCGGGGGCCAACGTCCTGACTTTC.

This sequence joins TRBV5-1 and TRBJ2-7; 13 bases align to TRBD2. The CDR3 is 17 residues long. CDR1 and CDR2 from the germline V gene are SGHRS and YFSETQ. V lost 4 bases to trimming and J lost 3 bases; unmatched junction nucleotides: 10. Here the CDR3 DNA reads TGCGCCAGCAGCACCGGGACTAGCGGGACCCGGGGCTACGAGCAGTACTTC. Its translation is CASSTGTSGTRGYEQYF.

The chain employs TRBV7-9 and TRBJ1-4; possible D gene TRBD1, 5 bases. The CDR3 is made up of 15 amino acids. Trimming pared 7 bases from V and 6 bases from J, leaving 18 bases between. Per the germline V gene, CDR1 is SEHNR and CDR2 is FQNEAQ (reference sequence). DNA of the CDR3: TGTGCCAGCAAAGGGAGGAAGGAGGGGCATGAAAAACTGTTTTTT. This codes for CASKGRKEGHEKLFF.

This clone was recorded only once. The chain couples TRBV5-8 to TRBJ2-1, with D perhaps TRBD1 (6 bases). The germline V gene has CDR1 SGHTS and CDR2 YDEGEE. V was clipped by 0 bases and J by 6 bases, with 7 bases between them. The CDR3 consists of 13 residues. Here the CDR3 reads CASSLDRVNEQFF. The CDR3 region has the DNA TGTGCCAGCAGCTTGGACAGGGTCAATGAGCAGTTCTTC.

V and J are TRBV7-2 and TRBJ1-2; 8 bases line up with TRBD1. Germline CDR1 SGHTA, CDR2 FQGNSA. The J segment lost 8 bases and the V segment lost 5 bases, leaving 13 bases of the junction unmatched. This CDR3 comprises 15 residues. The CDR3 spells CASSNRPQGAEGYTF. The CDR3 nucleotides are TGTGCCAGCAGCAATAGACCCCAGGGGGCTGAAGGCTACACCTTC.

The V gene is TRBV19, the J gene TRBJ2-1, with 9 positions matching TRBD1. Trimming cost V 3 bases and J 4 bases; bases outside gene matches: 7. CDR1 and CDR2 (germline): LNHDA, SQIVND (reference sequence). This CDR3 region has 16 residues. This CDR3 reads CASSIVGTGNYNEQFF. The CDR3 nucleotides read TGTGCCAGTAGTATTGTTGGGACAGGGAATTACAATGAGCAGTTCTTC.

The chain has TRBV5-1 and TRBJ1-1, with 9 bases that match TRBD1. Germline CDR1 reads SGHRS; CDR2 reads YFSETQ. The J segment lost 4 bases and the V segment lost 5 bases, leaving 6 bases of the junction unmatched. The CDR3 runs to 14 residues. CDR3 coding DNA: TGCGCCAGCAGAACAACAGGGGGCGTCACTGAAGCTTTCTTT. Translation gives CASRTTGGVTEAFF.

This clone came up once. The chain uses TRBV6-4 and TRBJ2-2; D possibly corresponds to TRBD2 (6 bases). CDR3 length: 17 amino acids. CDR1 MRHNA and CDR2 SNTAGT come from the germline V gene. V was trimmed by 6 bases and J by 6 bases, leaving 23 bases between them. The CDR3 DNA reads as TGTGCCAGCAGCCCTTCTTCGGCGGGATGGTGGGCCGGGGAGCTGTTTTTT. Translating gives CASSPSSAGWWAGELFF.

The CDR3 bases are TGTGCCAGTCACCCCTTGGGGCAGGCGACTAACTATGGCTACACCTTC. As protein: CASHPLGQATNYGYTF. V usage is TRBV2 and J usage is TRBJ1-2; weak D call: TRBD1 (5 bases). Germline V CDR1 and CDR2: SNHLY, FYNNEI. Deletions cut 9 bases from V and 0 bases from J, with 20 bases between. The CDR3 loop spans 16 amino acids.

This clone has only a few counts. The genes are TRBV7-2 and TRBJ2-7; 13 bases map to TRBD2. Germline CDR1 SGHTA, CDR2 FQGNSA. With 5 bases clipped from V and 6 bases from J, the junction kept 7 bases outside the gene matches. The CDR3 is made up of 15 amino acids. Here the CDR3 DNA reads TGTGCCAGCAGCCCTCAACTAGCGGGAGGGGGCGAGCAGTACTTC. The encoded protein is CASSPQLAGGGEQYF.

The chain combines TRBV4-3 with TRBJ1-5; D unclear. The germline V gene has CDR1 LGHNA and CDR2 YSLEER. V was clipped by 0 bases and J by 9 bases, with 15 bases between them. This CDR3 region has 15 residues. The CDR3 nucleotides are TGCGCCAGCAGCCAAGATCTTGGACTCCCAGGGCCCCAGCATTTT. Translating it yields CASSQDLGLPGPQHF.

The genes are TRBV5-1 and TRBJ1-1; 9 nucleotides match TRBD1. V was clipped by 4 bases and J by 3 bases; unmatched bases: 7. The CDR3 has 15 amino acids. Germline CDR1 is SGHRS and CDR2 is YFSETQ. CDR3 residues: CASSEQTGGYTEAFF. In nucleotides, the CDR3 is TGCGCCAGCAGCGAACAAACAGGGGGCTACACTGAAGCTTTCTTT.

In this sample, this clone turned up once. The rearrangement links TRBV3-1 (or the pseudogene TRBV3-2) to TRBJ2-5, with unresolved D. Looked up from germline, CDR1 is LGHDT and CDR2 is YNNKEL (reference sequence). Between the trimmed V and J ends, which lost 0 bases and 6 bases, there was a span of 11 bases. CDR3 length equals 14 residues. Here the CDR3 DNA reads TGTGCCAGCAGCCAAGATACAGCTTCGAAGACCCAGTACTTC. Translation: CASSQDTASKTQYF.